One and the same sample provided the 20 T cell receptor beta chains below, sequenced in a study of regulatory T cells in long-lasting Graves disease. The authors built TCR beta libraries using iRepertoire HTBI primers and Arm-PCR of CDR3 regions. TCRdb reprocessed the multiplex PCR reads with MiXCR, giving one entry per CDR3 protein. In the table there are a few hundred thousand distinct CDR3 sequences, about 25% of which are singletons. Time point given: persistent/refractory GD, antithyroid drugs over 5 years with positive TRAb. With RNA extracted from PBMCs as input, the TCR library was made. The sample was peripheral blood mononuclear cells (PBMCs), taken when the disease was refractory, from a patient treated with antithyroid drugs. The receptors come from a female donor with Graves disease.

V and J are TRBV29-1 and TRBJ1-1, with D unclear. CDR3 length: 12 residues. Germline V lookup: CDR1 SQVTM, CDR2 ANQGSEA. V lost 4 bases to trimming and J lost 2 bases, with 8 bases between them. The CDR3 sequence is CSVAMKNTEAFF. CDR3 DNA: TGCAGCGTTGCGATGAAAAACACTGAAGCTTTCTTT.

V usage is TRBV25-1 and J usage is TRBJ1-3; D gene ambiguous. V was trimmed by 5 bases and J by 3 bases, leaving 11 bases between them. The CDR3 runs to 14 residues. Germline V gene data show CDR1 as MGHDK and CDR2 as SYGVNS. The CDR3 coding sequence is TGTGCCAGCAGTCCCTTTTCCGGTGGAAACACCATATATTTT. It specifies CASSPFSGGNTIYF.

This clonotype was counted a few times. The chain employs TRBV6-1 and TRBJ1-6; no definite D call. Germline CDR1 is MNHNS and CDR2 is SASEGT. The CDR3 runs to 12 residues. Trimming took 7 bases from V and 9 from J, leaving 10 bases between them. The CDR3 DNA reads TGTGCCAGCACCGTTCGGGGTTCACCCCTCCACTTT. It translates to CASTVRGSPLHF.

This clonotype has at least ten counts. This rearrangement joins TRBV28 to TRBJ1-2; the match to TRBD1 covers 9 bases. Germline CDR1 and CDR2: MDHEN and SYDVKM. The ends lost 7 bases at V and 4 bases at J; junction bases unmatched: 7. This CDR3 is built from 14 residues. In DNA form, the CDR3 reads TGTGCCAGCAATACAGGGGGCATTTTCTATGGCTACACCTTC. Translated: CASNTGGIFYGYTF.

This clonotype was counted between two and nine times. CDR3 bases: TGTGCCAGCTCACCGAGGGACAGGGGAGTTGAAGCTTTCTTT. Its protein product is CASSPRDRGVEAFF. V is TRBV18 and J is TRBJ1-1; TRBD1 agrees at 10 bases. The CDR3 loop spans 14 amino acids. Germline CDR1 reads KGHSH; CDR2 reads LQKENI. Unmatched junction bases numbered 5, after V lost 3 bases and J lost 7 bases.

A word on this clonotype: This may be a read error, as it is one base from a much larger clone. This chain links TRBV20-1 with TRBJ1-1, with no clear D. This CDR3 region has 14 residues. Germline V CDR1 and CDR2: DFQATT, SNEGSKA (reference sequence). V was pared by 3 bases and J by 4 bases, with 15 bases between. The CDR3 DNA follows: TGCAGTGCTAGTGGTAGACCGTTGAGCACTGAAGCTTTCTTT. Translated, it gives CSASGRPLSTEAFF.

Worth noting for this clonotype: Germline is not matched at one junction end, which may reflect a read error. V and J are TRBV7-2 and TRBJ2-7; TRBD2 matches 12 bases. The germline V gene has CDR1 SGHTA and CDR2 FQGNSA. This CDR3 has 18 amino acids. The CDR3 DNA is TGTGCCAGCAGCACGCCTGGACTAGCGGGATTGCTTTCCTACGAGCAGCACTTC. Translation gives CASSTPGLAGLLSYEQHF.

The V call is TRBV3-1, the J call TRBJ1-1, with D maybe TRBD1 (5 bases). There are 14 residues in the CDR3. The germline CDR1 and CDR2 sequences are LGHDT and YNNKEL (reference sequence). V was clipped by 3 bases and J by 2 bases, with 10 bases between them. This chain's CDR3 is CASSHGGRNTEAFF. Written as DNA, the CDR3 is TGTGCCAGCAGCCATGGGGGTCGTAACACTGAAGCTTTCTTT.

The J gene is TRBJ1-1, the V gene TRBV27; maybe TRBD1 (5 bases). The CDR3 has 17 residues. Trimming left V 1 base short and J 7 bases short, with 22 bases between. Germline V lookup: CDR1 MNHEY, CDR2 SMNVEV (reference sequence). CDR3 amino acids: CASSLYDRRGGVYEAFF. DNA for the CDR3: TGTGCCAGCAGTTTATATGACCGTCGAGGAGGGGTTTATGAAGCTTTCTTT.

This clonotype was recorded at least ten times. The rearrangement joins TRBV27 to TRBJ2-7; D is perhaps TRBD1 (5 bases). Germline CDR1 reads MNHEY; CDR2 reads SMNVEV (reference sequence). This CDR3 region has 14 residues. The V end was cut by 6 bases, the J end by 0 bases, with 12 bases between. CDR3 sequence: CASSLTAISYEQYF. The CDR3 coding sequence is TGTGCCAGCAGCTTGACAGCAATCTCCTACGAGCAGTACTTC.

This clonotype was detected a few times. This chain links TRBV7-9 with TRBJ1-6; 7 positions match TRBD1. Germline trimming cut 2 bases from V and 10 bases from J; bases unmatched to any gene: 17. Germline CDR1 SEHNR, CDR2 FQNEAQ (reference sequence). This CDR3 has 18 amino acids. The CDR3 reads CASSLIGMGRQGLSPLHF. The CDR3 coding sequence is TGTGCCAGCAGCTTAATTGGGATGGGTCGACAGGGACTCTCACCCCTCCACTTT.

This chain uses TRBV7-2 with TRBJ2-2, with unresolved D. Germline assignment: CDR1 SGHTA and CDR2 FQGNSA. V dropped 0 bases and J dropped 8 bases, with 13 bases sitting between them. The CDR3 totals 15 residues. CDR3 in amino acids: CASSLAASSSGELFF. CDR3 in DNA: TGTGCCAGCAGCTTAGCGGCATCTTCATCGGGGGAGCTGTTTTTT.

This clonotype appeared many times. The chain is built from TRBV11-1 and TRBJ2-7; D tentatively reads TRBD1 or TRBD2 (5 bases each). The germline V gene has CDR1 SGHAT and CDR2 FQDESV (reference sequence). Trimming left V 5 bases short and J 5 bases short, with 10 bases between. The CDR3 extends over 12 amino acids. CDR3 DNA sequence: TGTGCCAGCAGCGTGGGACGGCACGAGCAGTACTTC. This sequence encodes CASSVGRHEQYF.

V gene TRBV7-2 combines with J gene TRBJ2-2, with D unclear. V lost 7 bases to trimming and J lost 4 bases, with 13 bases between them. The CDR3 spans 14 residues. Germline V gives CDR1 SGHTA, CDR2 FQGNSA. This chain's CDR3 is CASTPGSRTGELFF. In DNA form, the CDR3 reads TGTGCCAGCACCCCTGGCAGTCGCACCGGGGAGCTGTTTTTT.

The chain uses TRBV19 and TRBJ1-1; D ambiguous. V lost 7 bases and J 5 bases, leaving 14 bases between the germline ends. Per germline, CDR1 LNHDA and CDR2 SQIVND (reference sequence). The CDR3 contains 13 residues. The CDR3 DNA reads TGTGCCAGTATACCAGAGGGAGAGACTGAAGCTTTCTTT. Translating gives CASIPEGETEAFF.

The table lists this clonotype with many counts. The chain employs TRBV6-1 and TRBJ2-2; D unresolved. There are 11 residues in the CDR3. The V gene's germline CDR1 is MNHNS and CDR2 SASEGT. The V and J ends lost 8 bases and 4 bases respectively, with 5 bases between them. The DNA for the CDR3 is TGTGCCAGCGGAATCACCGGGGAGCTGTTTTTT. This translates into CASGITGELFF.

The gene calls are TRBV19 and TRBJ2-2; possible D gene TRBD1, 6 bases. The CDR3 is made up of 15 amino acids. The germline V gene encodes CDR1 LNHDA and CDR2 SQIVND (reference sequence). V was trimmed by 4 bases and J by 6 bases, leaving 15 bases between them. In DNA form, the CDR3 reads TGTGCCAGTAGTACAGCCAAACAGGGCCCCGGGGAGCTGTTTTTT. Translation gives CASSTAKQGPGELFF.

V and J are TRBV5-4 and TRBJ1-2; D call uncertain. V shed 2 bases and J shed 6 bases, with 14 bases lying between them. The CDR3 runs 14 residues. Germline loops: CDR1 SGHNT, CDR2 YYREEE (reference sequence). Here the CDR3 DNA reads TGTGCCAGCAGCTTAGTTGGACGTGAAAATGGCTACACCTTC. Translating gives CASSLVGRENGYTF.

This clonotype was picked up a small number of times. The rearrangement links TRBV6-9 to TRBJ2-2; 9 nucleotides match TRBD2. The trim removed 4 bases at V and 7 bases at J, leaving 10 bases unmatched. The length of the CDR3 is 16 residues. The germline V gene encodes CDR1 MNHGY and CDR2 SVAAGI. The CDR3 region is CASSSVAGVEIGELFF. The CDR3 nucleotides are TGTGCCAGCAGTTCCGTAGCGGGAGTGGAGATCGGGGAGCTGTTTTTT.

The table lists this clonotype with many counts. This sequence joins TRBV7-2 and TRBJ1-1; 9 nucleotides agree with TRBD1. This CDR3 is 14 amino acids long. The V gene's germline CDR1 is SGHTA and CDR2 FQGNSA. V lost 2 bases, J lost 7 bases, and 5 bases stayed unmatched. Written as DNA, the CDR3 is TGTGCCAGCAGCTTATTGGGACAGGGAGGTGAAGCTTTCTTT. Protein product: CASSLLGQGGEAFF. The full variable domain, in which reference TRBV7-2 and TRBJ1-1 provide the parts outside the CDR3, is GAGVSQSPSNKVTEKGKDVELRCDPISGHTALYWYRQSLGQGLEFLIYFQGNSAPDKSGLPSDRFSAERTGGSVSTLTIQRTQQEDSAVYLCASSLLGQGGEAFFGQGTRLTVV.